Included here is one T cell receptor beta chain sequence, with context. Its target is unknown. Trimming pared 1 base from V and 4 bases from J, leaving 15 bases between. The CDR3 length is 17 residues. CDR1 is KGHDR and CDR2 is SFDVKD in the germline V gene. This record belongs to a study of T cells in Graves' hyperthyroidism and ophthalmopathy. Study background: Peripheral blood specimens were obtained at initial diagnosis, prior to any treatment. Study-wide findings and caveats: Most thyroid clonotypes with frequency above 0.001 were detected in blood.

RNA transcripts served as the template for amplifying TCR beta CDR3 regions. The TCR CDR3 first-round RT-PCR relied on the HTBI primer set. TCRdb re-called the multiplex PCR reads with MiXCR, one entry per CDR3 protein. This sample has about 500,000 distinct CDR3 sequences, with roughly 15% found just once. On the basis of clinical symptoms, serum thyroxine and TRAb, thyroid ultrasound and orbital computed tomography, diagnoses were made. 10 ml fresh peripheral blood yielded the PBMCs. The material sequenced was blood. This clonotype was obtained from a woman younger than 45 with Graves' ophthalmopathy. V and J are TRBV24-1 and TRBJ2-2; D unclear. CDR3 loop: CATSDFPGRFSTGELFF. The CDR3 DNA is TGTGCCACCAGTGATTTCCCAGGCAGGTTTAGCACCGGGGAGCTGTTTTTT.